The rows below give T cell receptor beta chains drawn from one sample of a study of T cell responses to AZD1222 COVID-19 vaccine. Measured with immunoSEQ multiplex PCR; TCRdb has only the in-frame clones, and not every one. The data show about 130,000 clones, with 80% to 90% seen just once and under 20% held by the top ten. Sequenced material: peripheral blood, taken on day 0 of MenACWY control vaccination. The origin of the receptors is an adult in good health. Each CDR3 is given with its conserved first and last residue. Each record gives: V gene, J gene, D gene, clone size, CDR3 protein. A D gene is named only where the DNA matches it firmly. Rows give clone size only sometimes, using once, few, many, or a class for an expanded clone.

v_gene: TRBV2
j_gene: TRBJ2-2
d_gene: TRBD1
abundance: NA
CDR3aa: CASSQQGRTGELFF

v_gene: TRBV11-3
j_gene: TRBJ2-5
d_gene: TRBD1
abundance: NA
CDR3aa: CASSRGGGETQYF

v_gene: TRBV11-2
j_gene: TRBJ2-5
d_gene: NA
abundance: NA
CDR3aa: CASSLDRETQYF

v_gene: TRBV7-7
j_gene: TRBJ2-2
d_gene: TRBD1
abundance: NA
CDR3aa: CASSVGTGITGELFF

v_gene: TRBV10-3
j_gene: TRBJ1-6
d_gene: TRBD1
abundance: NA
CDR3aa: CAISGDRYNSPLHF

v_gene: TRBV18
j_gene: TRBJ1-4
d_gene: TRBD1
abundance: NA
CDR3aa: CASSPGQGEKLFF

v_gene: TRBV27
j_gene: TRBJ1-6
d_gene: NA
abundance: once
CDR3aa: CASSLTRASYNSPLHF

v_gene: TRBV10-3
j_gene: TRBJ2-3
d_gene: TRBD2
abundance: NA
CDR3aa: CATGGGGSADTQYF

v_gene: TRBV18
j_gene: TRBJ2-3
d_gene: NA
abundance: NA
CDR3aa: CASSPSQYF

v_gene: TRBV5-1
j_gene: TRBJ2-7
d_gene: NA
abundance: few
CDR3aa: CASSLNLYEQYF